The 10 T cell receptor beta chains below were found in one sample sequenced in a study of CD8 T cells in Susac syndrome. RNA, at roughly 0.45 to 1 ug, was reverse transcribed with random hexamers. TCRdb re-analysed the immunoSEQ multiplex PCR reads in MiXCR, keeping a single row per CDR3 protein. The sample lists some 160,000 distinct CDR3 sequences; around 92% were seen once. Sequencing used CD4+ T cells from PBMCs. These receptors originate from a human donor in good health.

V and J are TRBV20-1 and TRBJ2-3; the D call may be TRBD1 or TRBD2 (5 bases each). Trimming removed 1 base from V and 4 bases from J, with 15 bases in between. This CDR3 has 15 amino acids. Germline values: CDR1 DFQATT, CDR2 SNEGSKA (reference sequence). Here the CDR3 DNA reads TGCAGTGCTAGAGTGGACTTCCTAGGGGCAGATACGCAGTATTTT. Its translation: CSARVDFLGADTQYF.

The CDR3 loop is CASSIGLVKETQYF. CDR3 DNA sequence: TGCGCCAGCAGCATCGGGCTAGTAAAAGAGACCCAGTACTTC. The chain uses TRBV5-1 and TRBJ2-5; no definite D call. The CDR3 contains 14 residues. Per the germline V gene, CDR1 is SGHRS and CDR2 is YFSETQ. The V gene lost 4 bases and the J gene lost 3 bases, with 13 bases spanning the gap.

The chain carries TRBV5-1 and TRBJ2-3; 10 bases map to TRBD2. This CDR3 has 16 residues. In germline, CDR1 is SGHRS, CDR2 YFSETQ. Losses at the gene ends were 3 bases for V and 10 bases for J; bases not matched to a gene: 14. The CDR3 spells CASSWDRLAGTPSQYF. The CDR3 DNA is TGCGCCAGCAGCTGGGACAGACTAGCGGGTACCCCATCGCAGTATTTT.

V gene TRBV6-2 or TRBV6-3 combines with J gene TRBJ1-1, with no clear D. The germline V and J ends were trimmed by 2 bases and 3 bases, with 7 bases remaining between them. Germline values: CDR1 MNHEY, CDR2 SVGEGT. CDR3 length: 13 residues. The CDR3 DNA reads as TGTGCCAGCAGTTACGTCTGGGACACTGAAGCTTTCTTT. Translated: CASSYVWDTEAFF.

CDR3 in DNA: TGTGCCAGCTCACCGCGGGGGACCGATACGCAGTATTTT. The encoded protein is CASSPRGTDTQYF. This chain uses TRBV18 with TRBJ2-3; 7 bases fit TRBD2. This CDR3 has 13 amino acids. After removal of 3 bases from V and 6 bases from J, the junction contained 3 bases not matched to a gene. CDR1 is KGHSH and CDR2 is LQKENI in the germline V gene.

The chain uses TRBV24-1 and TRBJ2-1; TRBD2 agrees at 14 bases. Germline assignment: CDR1 KGHDR and CDR2 SFDVKD. The V segment lost 3 bases and the J segment 8 bases; nucleotides outside the gene matches: 2. The CDR3 totals 15 residues. The CDR3 DNA is TGTGCCACCAGTGATCCGGGACTAGCGGGAGATGAGCAGTTCTTC. Protein sequence: CATSDPGLAGDEQFF.

The chain couples TRBV28 to TRBJ2-3; 8 bases line up with TRBD1. Germline V CDR1 and CDR2: MDHEN, SYDVKM. V lost 3 bases, J lost 6 bases, and 14 bases stayed unmatched. This CDR3 has 17 residues. For the CDR3, the DNA is TGTGCCAGCAGTTTCATTGGACAGGGTGGGATAGGGGATACGCAGTATTTT. Encoded protein: CASSFIGQGGIGDTQYF.

The chain has TRBV6-2 or TRBV6-3 and TRBJ1-4; 9 bases are a match to TRBD1. There are 15 residues in the CDR3. From germline, CDR1 is MNHEY and CDR2 SVGEGT. The ends lost 0 bases at V and 8 bases at J; junction bases unmatched: 4. CDR3 nucleotide sequence: TGTGCCAGCAGTTACTCGACAGGGGGTAACGAAAAACTGTTTTTT. Its protein product is CASSYSTGGNEKLFF.

This chain joins TRBV20-1 and TRBJ1-5; 8 nucleotides match TRBD1. With V trimmed by 1 base and J by 2 bases, 1 base remained unmatched. The germline V gene encodes CDR1 DFQATT and CDR2 SNEGSKA (reference sequence). This CDR3 has 14 residues. The CDR3 nucleotides read TGCAGTGCTAGAGGGGGACAGGGCAATCAGCCCCAGCATTTT. Translation: CSARGGQGNQPQHF.

To note about this clonotype: At one boundary the junction diverges from the germline segment, which might be a read error. The J gene is TRBJ2-5, the V gene TRBV6-1; TRBD1 agrees at 7 bases. Germline V gene lookup returns CDR1 MNHNS and CDR2 SASEGT. The CDR3 covers 14 residues. The CDR3 nucleotides are TGTCCCAGCAGAGAGACAGGGCTGGCAGAGACCCAGTACTTC. This encodes CPSRETGLAETQYF.